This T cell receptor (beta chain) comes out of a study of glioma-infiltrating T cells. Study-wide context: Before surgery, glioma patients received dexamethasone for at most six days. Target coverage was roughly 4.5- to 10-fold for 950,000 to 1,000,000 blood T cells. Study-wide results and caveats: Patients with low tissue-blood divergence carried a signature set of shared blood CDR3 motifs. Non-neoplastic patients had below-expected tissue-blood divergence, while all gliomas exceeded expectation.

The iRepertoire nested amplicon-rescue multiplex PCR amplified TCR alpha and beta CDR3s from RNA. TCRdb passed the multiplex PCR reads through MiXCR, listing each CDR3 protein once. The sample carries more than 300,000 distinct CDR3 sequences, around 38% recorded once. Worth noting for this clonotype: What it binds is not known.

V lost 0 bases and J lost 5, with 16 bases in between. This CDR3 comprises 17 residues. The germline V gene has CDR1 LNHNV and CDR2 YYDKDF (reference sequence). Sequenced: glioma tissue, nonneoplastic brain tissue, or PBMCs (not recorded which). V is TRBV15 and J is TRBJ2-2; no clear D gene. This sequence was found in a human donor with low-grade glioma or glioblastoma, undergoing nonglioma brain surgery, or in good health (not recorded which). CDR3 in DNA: TGTGCCACCAGCAGAGATCCCCGTGGGTTAACAACCGGGGAGCTGTTTTTT. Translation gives CATSRDPRGLTTGELFF.